This section outlines one T cell receptor (beta chain) sequence together with its context. The target antigen is unknown. A read error may account for a junction end that differs from germline. The data belong to a study of T cell responses to AZD1222 COVID-19 vaccine. Study-wide results and limits: Repertoires were obtained only post-peak T cell response. Clonal diversity may have been underestimated in mostly white British donors. Across the whole spike, CD4 TCRs peaked at regions 160-218 and 743-854.

Profiled with immunoSEQ multiplex PCR; TCRdb holds only in-frame clones, not every one. This table has 130,000 or so clones, 80% to 90% appearing once. This CDR3 contains 15 residues. From germline, CDR1 is SSHAT and CDR2 FNYEAQ (reference sequence). Sequenced material: peripheral blood, taken on day 0 of AZD1222 vaccination. The sequence derives from an adult in good health. The V gene is TRBV7-7, the J gene TRBJ2-5; 11 bases fit TRBD2. The CDR3 loop is CASSSTSGAQETQYF. CDR3 in DNA: TGTGCTAGCAGCTCGACTAGCGGGGCCCAAGAGACCCAGTACTTC.